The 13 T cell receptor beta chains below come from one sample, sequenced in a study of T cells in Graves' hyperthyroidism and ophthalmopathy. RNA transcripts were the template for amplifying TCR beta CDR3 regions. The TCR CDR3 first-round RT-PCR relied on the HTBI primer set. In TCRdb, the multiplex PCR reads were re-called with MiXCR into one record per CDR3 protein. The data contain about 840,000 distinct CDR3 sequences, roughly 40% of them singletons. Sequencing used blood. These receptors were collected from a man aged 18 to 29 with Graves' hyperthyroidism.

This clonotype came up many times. In DNA, the CDR3 is TGTGCCAGCAGTGAAGAGGGGCAGAATGGCTACACCTTC. Translating gives CASSEEGQNGYTF. The rearrangement joins TRBV2 to TRBJ1-2, with a possible D match to TRBD1 (5 bases). Trimming stripped 1 base from V and 6 bases from J, with 9 bases between. Looked up from germline, CDR1 is SNHLY and CDR2 is FYNNEI. The CDR3 contains 13 residues.

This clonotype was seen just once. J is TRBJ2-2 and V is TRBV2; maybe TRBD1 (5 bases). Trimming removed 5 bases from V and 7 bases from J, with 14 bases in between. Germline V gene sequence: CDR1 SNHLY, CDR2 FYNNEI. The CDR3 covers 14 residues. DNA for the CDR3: TGTGCCAGCAGTTCAACAGGAGAGTACGGGGAGCTGTTTTTT. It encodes CASSSTGEYGELFF.

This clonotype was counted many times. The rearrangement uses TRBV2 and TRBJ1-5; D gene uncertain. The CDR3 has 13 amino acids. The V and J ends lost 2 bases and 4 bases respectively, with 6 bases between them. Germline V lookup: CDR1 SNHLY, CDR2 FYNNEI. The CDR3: CASSETFNQPQHF. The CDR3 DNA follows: TGTGCCAGCAGTGAAACGTTTAATCAGCCCCAGCATTTT. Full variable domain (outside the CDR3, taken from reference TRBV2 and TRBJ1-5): EPEVTQTPSHQVTQMGQEVILRCVPISNHLYFYWYRQILGQKVEFLVSFYNNEISEKSEIFDDQFSVERPDGSNFTLKIRSTKLEDSAMYFCASSETFNQPQHFGDGTRLSIL.

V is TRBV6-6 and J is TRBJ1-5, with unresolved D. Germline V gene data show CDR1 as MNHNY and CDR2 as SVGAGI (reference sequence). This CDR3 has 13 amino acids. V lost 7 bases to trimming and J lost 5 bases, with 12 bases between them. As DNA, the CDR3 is TGTGCCAGCAAGGAGGTATTGGATCAGCCCCAGCATTTT. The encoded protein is CASKEVLDQPQHF.

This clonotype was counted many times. The CDR3 spells CASSLEAGTGNTIYF. The CDR3 nucleotides read TGTGCCAGCAGCTTAGAGGCCGGGACTGGAAACACCATATATTTT. This rearrangement joins TRBV7-2 to TRBJ1-3; the D is unclear. V was pared by 1 base and J by 2 bases, with 9 bases between. The CDR3 runs to 15 residues. Germline V gives CDR1 SGHTA, CDR2 FQGNSA.

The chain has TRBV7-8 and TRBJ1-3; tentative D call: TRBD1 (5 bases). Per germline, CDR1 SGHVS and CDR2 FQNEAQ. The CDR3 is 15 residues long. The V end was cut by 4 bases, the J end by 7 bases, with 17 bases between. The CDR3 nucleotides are TGTGCCAGCAGCTCCCGGATGGGGACGGCGAACACCATATATTTT. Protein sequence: CASSSRMGTANTIYF.

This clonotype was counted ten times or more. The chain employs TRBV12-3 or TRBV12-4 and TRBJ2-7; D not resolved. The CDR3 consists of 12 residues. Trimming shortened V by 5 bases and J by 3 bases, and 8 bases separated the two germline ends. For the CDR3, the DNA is TGTGCCAGCAGTCTGACAATCTACGAGCAGTACTTC. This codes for CASSLTIYEQYF.

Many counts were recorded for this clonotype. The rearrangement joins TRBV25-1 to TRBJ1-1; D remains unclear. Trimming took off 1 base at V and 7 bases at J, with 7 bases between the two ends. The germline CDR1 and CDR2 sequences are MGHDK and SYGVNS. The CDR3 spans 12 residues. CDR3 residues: CASSESYGEAFF. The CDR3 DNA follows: TGTGCCAGCAGTGAATCTTACGGTGAAGCTTTCTTT.

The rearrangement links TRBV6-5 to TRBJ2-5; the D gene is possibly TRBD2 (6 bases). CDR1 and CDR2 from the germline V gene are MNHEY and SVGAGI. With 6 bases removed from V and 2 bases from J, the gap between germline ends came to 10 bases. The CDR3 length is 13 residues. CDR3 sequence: CASSHGGQETQYF. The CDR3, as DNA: TGTGCCAGCAGCCACGGAGGGCAAGAGACCCAGTACTTC.

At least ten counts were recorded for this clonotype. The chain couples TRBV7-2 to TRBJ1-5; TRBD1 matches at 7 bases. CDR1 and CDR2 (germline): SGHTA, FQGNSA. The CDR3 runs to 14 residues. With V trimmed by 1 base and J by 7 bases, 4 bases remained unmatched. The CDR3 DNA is TGTGCCAGCAGCTTAGGACAGGGTATGCAGCCCCAGCATTTT. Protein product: CASSLGQGMQPQHF.

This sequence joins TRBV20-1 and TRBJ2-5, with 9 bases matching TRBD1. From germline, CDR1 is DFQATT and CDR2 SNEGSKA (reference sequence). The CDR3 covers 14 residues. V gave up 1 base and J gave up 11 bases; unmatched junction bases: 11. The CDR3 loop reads CSARGPGTGNEQYF. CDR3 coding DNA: TGCAGTGCTAGAGGGCCCGGGACAGGGAATGAGCAGTACTTC.

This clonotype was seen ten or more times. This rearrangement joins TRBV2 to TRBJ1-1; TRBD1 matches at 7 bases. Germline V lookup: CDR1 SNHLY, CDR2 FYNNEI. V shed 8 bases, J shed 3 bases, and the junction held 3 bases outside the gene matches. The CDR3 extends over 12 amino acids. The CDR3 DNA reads TGTGCCAGCGGGACAGCTTACACTGAAGCTTTCTTT. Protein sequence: CASGTAYTEAFF.

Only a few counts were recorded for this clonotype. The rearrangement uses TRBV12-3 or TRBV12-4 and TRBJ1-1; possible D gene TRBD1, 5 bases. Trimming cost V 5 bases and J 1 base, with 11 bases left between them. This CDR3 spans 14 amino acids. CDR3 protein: CASSRGVENTEAFF. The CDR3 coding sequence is TGTGCCAGCAGTAGAGGGGTAGAGAACACTGAAGCTTTCTTT.